The source of this T cell receptor beta chain is a study of graft-versus-host responses after intestinal transplantation. Study context: Each recipient received a multivisceral, liver-intestinal, or isolated intestinal graft. Among the recipients, all got anti-thymocyte globulin induction and then tacrolimus and steroids for roughly three years. The study's findings and limits: Early post-transplant HvG declines tracked with peak circulating GvH clone levels. GvH clones appeared in recipient marrow, some first in ileum or blood.

Concerning this clone: The antigen is undetermined.

Clones were sequenced by immunoSEQ multiplex PCR, and TCRdb holds only the in-frame ones, with some missing. The repertoire includes tens of thousands of clones, around 93% of them detected once, and around 0.18% sits in the top ten. The TCR comes from a human donor who was the organ donor for an intestinal transplant. The sequencing used unstimulated CD4+ T cells sorted from spleen or lymph node cells, collected before transplant.

The CDR3 loop reads CASSLDTGYEQYF. CDR3 in DNA: TGTGCCAGCAGCTTAGATACGGGGTACGAGCAGTACTTC. V is TRBV11-3 and J is TRBJ2-7, with D possibly TRBD2 on 5 matching bases. Trimming cost V 0 bases and J 4 bases, with 7 bases left between them. CDR3 size: 13 residues. In germline, CDR1 is SGHNT, CDR2 YENEEA.